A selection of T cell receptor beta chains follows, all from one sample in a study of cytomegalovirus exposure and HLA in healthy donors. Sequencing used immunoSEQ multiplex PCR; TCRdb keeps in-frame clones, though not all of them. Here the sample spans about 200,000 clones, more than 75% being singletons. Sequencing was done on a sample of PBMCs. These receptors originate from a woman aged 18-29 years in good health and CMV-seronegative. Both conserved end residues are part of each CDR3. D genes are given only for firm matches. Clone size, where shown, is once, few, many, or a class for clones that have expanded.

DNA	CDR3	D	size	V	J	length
TGCGCCAGCAGCCAAGGGGCCCGGACAGGTTACGAGCAGTACTTC	CASSQGARTGYEQYF	TRBD1	.	TRBV4-1	TRBJ2-7	15
TGCGCCAGCAGCGCGACAGGGAGTACGTATGGCTACACCTTC	CASSATGSTYGYTF	TRBD1	.	TRBV5-1	TRBJ1-2	14
TGCGCCAGCAGCCAAGATTGGACAGAATACACCGGGGAGCTGTTTTTT	CASSQDWTEYTGELFF	.	.	TRBV4-1	TRBJ2-2	16
TGTGCCAGTAGTAAGAGGGGGACTAGCACAAGCTCCTACGAGCAGTACTTC	CASSKRGTSTSSYEQYF	TRBD2	.	TRBV19	TRBJ2-7	17
TGTGCCAGCAGCCCCTTACAGGGGAACACTGAAGCTTTCTTT	CASSPLQGNTEAFF	.	few	TRBV6-6	TRBJ1-1	14
TGTGCCAGCTCACCAGGGGACAGTAACTATGGCTACACCTTC	CASSPGDSNYGYTF	TRBD1	.	TRBV18	TRBJ1-2	14
TGTGCCAGCAGCTACGGACTAGCGGGCACAGATACGCAGTATTTT	CASSYGLAGTDTQYF	TRBD2	.	TRBV7-6	TRBJ2-3	15
TGCGCCAGCAGCCTATCCGGACTAGCGAACACCGGGGAGCTGTTTTTT	CASSLSGLANTGELFF	TRBD2	.	TRBV5-1	TRBJ2-2	16
TGTGCCAGCCGAGCCCCCTCTGGGACTAGCGGGACTCAAGAGACCCAGTACTTC	CASRAPSGTSGTQETQYF	TRBD2	few	TRBV2	TRBJ2-5	18
TGTGCCAGCAGCAAGAGTTCAGTCGGGGGAGGGGAGACCCAGTACTTC	CASSKSSVGGGETQYF	TRBD2	.	TRBV11-2	TRBJ2-5	16
TGTGCCTGGGCCACCGGGGGTAATGAGCAGTTCTTC	CAWATGGNEQFF	.	.	TRBV30	TRBJ2-1	12
TGTGCCAGCAGCGAGCGGACTAGCGGGGCCACAGATACGCAGTATTTT	CASSERTSGATDTQYF	TRBD2	.	TRBV5-4	TRBJ2-3	16
TGCGCCAGCAGCCAAGAAGGAGGGGCTGGGAGTCGGGGGCCCCAGCATTTT	CASSQEGGAGSRGPQHF	.	.	TRBV4-1	TRBJ1-5	17
TGTGCCAGCAACCCGGGACTAGCGGATGAGCAGTTCTTC	CASNPGLADEQFF	TRBD2	.	TRBV5-5	TRBJ2-1	13
TGTGCCAGCAGCAGTAGCGGGAGAGATTACAATGAGCAGTTCTTC	CASSSSGRDYNEQFF	TRBD2	.	TRBV5-4	TRBJ2-1	15
TGTGCCAGCTCAACGACAGACAATCAGCCCCAGCATTTT	CASSTTDNQPQHF	.	.	TRBV18	TRBJ1-5	13
TGTGCCATCAGTCCCGCGGGGGGGAACACAGATACGCAGTATTTT	CAISPAGGNTDTQYF	TRBD2	.	TRBV10-3	TRBJ2-3	15
TGCAGCGTTGTCTACAGGGGACGGACCGGGGAGCTGTTTTTT	CSVVYRGRTGELFF	TRBD1	.	TRBV29-1	TRBJ2-2	14
TGCGCCAGCAGCCCTCAGCGCCGGGGGACCGGGGAGCTGTTTTTT	CASSPQRRGTGELFF	.	.	TRBV5-1	TRBJ2-2	15
TGTGCCAGCAGGCCGACTAGCGGCTTCTACAATGAGCAGTTCTTC	CASRPTSGFYNEQFF	TRBD2	.	TRBV6-5	TRBJ2-1	15